This T cell receptor beta chain was observed in a study of T cell repertoires in cytomegalovirus infection. Overall study: It was the public TCR beta signatures that indicated both CMV infection and matching HLA type. Study-wide results and caveats: Of the TCR beta families, the public ones yielded a cumulative frequency that identified carriers of CMV plus the relevant HLA. Dominating the ex vivo response were HLA-C-restricted CMV-specific TCR beta clonotypes.

A single record per CDR3 protein comes from TCRdb applying MiXCR to the reads. The sample carries roughly 180,000 distinct CDR3 sequences, 17% recorded once. There are a few counts of this clonotype. Its antigen is undetermined. This CDR3 has 14 amino acids. V dropped 0 bases and J dropped 9 bases, with 12 bases sitting between them. CDR1 and CDR2 from the germline V gene are MGHRA and YSYEKL. The sample was CD8+ T cells from PBMCs. The V call is TRBV4-1, the J call TRBJ2-1; D unclear. This clonotype was obtained from a human donor in good health (CMV status not recorded). Some clones in this sample may be carry-over from other donors' samples. CDR3 sequence reads: CASSQEEAYVEQFF. CDR3 nucleotide sequence: TGCGCCAGCAGCCAAGAGGAAGCGTATGTTGAGCAGTTCTTC.